This TCR beta chain was recovered during a study of cytomegalovirus exposure and HLA in healthy donors. The study, taken as a whole, reports: In an earlier analysis, in some 500 donors, most V segments appeared productive either ~87% or ~30% of the time. A later analysis linked a missense variant in DCLRE1C to the trimming of TCR beta V and J genes.

The CDR3 runs 14 residues. Looked up from germline, CDR1 is KGHSH and CDR2 is LQKENI. V lost 2 bases to trimming and J lost 6 bases, with 13 bases between them. PCR involved 60 Vbeta and 13 Jbeta primers. The table came from immunoSEQ multiplex PCR; TCRdb's copy has only in-frame clones and leaves some out. Of some 130,000 clones in the sample, roughly 70% were seen once. As for this clone: Its antigen is as yet unknown.

The sequence came from a man aged 25-45 years in good health and CMV-seronegative. This chain uses TRBV18 with TRBJ1-1, with D possibly TRBD1 on 5 matching bases. Sequenced: PBMCs. The CDR3 DNA follows: TGTGCCAGCTCACCAGGCCAGGGTAGGGCTGAAGCTTTCTTT. It codes for CASSPGQGRAEAFF.